This T cell receptor beta chain was sequenced for a study of shared clonotypes between healthy human individuals. General observations from the study: The genetic and exposure-history diversity represented was limited by few donors.

Concerning this clone itself: The antigen remains unidentified.

The CDR3 runs to 16 residues. V was pared by 5 bases and J by 12 bases, with 14 bases of the junction left unmatched. Germline V CDR1 and CDR2: SEHNR, FQNEAQ (reference sequence). Here immunoSEQ multiplex PCR was the method, and the copy in TCRdb shows in-frame clones only, minus some. The sample contains 400,000 to 500,000 clones, around 80% of which appear only once. This sequence joins TRBV7-9 and TRBJ2-1, with 12 bases matching TRBD1. The receptor was derived from a woman in her thirties or forties in good health. Some clones in this sample may be carry-over from other donors' samples. Sequenced input: PBMCs. In DNA, the CDR3 is TGTGCCAGCAGCCCATCTCAGGGAGGGACAGGGGGCTCGCAGTTCTTC. It is translated as CASSPSQGGTGGSQFF.